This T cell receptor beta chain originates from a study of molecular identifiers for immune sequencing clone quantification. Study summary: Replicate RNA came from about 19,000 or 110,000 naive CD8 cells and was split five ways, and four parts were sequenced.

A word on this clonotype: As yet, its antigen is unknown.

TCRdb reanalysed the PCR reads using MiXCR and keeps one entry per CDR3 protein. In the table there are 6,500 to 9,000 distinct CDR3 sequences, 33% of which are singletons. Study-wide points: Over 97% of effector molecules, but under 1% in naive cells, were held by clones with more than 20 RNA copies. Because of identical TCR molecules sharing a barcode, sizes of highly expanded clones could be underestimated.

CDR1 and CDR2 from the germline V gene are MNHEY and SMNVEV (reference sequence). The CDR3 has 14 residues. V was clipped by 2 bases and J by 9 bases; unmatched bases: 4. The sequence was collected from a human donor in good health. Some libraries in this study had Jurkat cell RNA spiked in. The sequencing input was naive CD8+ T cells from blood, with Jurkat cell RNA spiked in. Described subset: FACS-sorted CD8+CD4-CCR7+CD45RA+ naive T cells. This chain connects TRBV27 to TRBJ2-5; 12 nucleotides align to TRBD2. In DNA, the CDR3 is TGTGCCAGCAGTTTAGTTGGGACTAGCGGGTCCCAGTACTTC. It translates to CASSLVGTSGSQYF.